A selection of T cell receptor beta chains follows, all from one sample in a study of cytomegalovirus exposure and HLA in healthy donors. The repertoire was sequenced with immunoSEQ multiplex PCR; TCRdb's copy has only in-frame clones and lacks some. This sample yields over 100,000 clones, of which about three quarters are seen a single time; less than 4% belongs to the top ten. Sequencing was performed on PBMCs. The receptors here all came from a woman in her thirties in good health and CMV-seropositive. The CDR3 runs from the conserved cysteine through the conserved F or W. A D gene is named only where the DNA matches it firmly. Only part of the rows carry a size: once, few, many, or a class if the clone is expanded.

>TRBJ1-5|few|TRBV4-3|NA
TGCGCCAGCAGCCACACGGCGGAAAATCAGCCCCAGCATTTT
CASSHTAENQPQHF
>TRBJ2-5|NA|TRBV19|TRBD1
TGTGTCAGTAGTATAAGGGGGCCTTGGGAGACCCAGTACTTC
CVSSIRGPWETQYF
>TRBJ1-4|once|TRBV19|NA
TGTGCCAGTAGTATCCGGACAGAAAATGAAAAACTGTTTTTT
CASSIRTENEKLFF
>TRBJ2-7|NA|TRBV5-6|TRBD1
TGTGCCAGCAGCCTTCGACAGGGCGAGCAGTACTTC
CASSLRQGEQYF
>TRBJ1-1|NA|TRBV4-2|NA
TGTGCCAGCAGCCAAGAGCAGGGGACAACCAACGGGGCTTTCTTT
CASSQEQGTTNGAFF
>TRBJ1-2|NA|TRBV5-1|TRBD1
TGCGCCAGCAGCTTGGAGGGACAGGGATGTGGCTACACCTTC
CASSLEGQGCGYTF
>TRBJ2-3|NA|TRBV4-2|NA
TGTGCCAGCAGCCAAGATACAGGGTCCACAGATACGCAGTATTTT
CASSQDTGSTDTQYF
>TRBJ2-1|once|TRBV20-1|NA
TGCAGTGTCTCGAATGAGCAGTTCTTC
CSVSNEQFF
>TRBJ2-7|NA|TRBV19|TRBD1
TGTGCCAGTAGTATAGACAGGGGGCCCTACGAGCAGTACTTC
CASSIDRGPYEQYF
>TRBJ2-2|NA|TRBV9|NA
TGTGCCAGCAGCCGCAGGGGAGTGGACACCGGGGAGCTGTTTTTT
CASSRRGVDTGELFF
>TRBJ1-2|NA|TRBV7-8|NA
TGTGCCAGCAGCCCTACTGCGGCCGGGAGATTCTCTGGCTACACCTTC
CASSPTAAGRFSGYTF
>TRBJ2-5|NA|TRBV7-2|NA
TGTGCCAGCAGCTTAGGTTGGAGTCCGGAGACCCAGTACTTC
CASSLGWSPETQYF
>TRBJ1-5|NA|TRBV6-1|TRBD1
TGTGCCAGCAGAGACAGGGAGGCCCTTAATCAGCCCCAGCATTTT
CASRDREALNQPQHF
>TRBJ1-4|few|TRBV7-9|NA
TGTGCCAGCAGCCCCCCCGGGGAAGAAAAACTGTTTTTT
CASSPPGEEKLFF
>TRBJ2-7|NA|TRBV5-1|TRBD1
TGCGCCAGCAGCTTGGGACAGGGGGCCTCTTCCTACGAGCAGTACTTC
CASSLGQGASSYEQYF
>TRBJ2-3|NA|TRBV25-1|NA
TGTGCCAGCAGTGAATATCTGGGGGCCCGAGGAGATACGCAGTATTTT
CASSEYLGARGDTQYF
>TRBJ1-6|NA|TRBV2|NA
TGTGCCACCACGTCGGCCCAGGGACCCCTCCACTTT
CATTSAQGPLHF
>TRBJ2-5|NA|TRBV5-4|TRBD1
TGTGCCAGCAGCCCCGGGGACAGGAAAGAGACCCAGTACTTC
CASSPGDRKETQYF
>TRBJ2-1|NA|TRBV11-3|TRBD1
TGTGCCAGCAGCTTAGGAGGGGGACAGGGCTGGTATGAGCAGTTCTTC
CASSLGGGQGWYEQFF
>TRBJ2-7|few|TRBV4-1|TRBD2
TGCGCCAGCAGCCAAGGGCCGGGACTACTATCCTACGAGCAGTACTTC
CASSQGPGLLSYEQYF
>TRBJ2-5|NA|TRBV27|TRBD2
TGTGCCAGCACTATTTGGGGCGCGGGGGAATGGGAGACCCAGTACTTC
CASTIWGAGEWETQYF
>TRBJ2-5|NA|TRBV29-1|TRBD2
TGCAGCGTTGAATCTAGGACGGGACTAGCGGGCCGAGAGACCCAGTACTTC
CSVESRTGLAGRETQYF
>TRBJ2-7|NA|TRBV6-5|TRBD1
TGTGCCAGCCGTCGGGACAGGCTCTCCTACGAGCAGTACTTC
CASRRDRLSYEQYF
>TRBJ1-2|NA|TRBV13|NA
TGTGCCAGCAGCTTAGGCCGGAGCTCAGGCTACACCTTC
CASSLGRSSGYTF
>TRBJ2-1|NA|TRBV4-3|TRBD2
TGCGCCAGCAGCCAACTCGGGGGGGCCCAGTACAATGAGCAGTTCTTC
CASSQLGGAQYNEQFF
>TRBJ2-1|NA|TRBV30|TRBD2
TGTGCCTGGGCGGCCGGGACTAGCTTGAATGAGCAGTTCTTC
CAWAAGTSLNEQFF
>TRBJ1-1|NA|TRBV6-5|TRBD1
TGTGCCAGCAGTGCCCGGACAGGACAAGCTGAAGCTTTCTTT
CASSARTGQAEAFF
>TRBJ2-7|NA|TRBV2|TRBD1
TGTGCCAGCAGTGGGACAGGGTTTTCCAACGAGCAGTACTTC
CASSGTGFSNEQYF